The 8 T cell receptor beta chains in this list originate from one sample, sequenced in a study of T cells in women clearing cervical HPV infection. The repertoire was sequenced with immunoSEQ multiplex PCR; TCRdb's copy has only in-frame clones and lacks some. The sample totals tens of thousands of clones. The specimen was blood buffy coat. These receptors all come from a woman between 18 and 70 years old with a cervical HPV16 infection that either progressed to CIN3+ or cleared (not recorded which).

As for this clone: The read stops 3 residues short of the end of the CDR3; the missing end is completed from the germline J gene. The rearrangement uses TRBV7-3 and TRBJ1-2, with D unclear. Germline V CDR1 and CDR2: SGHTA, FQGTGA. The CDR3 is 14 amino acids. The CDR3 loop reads CASSLTSEYNDYTF. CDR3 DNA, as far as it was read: TGTGCCAGCAGCTTAACAAGCGAGTACAATGAC.

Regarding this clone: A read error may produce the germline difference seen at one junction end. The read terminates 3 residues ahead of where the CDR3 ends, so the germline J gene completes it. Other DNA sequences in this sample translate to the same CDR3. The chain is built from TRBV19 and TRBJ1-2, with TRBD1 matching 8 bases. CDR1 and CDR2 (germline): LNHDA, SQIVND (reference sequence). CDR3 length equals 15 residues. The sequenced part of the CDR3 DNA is TGTGCTAGTAGTACTCTGCCAGGGGGCAGGGATGGC. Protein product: CASSTLPGGRDG. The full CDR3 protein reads CASSTLPGGRDGYTF.

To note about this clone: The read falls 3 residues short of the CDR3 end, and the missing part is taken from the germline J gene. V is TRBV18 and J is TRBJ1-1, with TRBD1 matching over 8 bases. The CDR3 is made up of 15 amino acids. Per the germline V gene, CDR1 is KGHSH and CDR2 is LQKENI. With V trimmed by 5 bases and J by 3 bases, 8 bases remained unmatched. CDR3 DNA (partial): TGTGCCAGCTCAGCGCTGACAGGGGCCGACACTGAA. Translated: CASSALTGADTE. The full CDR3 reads CASSALTGADTEAFF.

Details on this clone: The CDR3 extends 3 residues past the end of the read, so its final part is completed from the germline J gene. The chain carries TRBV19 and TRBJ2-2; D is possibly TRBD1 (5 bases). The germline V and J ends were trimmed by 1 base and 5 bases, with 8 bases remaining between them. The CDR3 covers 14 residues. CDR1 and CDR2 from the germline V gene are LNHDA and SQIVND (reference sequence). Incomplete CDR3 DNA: TGTGCCAGTAGTATAGTCAGACAGACCGGGGAG. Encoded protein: CASSIVRQTGE. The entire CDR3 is CASSIVRQTGELFF.

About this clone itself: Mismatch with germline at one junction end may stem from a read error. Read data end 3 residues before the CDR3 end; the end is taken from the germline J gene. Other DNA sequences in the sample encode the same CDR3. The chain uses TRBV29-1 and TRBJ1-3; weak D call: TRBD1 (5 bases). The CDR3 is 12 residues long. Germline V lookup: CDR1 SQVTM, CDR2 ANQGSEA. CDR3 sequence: CSVDGGGNTIYF. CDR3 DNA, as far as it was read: TGCAGCGTTGACGGGGGGGGAAACACT.

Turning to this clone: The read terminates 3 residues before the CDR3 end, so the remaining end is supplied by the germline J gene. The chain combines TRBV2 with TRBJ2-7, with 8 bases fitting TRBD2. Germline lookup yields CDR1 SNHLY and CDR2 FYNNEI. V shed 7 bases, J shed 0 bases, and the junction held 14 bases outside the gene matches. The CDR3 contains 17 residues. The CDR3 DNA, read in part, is TGTGCCAGCATCCTGGGGCTAGCGGGCGAAAGCTCCTACGAG. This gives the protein CASILGLAGESSYE. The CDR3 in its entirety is CASILGLAGESSYEQYF.

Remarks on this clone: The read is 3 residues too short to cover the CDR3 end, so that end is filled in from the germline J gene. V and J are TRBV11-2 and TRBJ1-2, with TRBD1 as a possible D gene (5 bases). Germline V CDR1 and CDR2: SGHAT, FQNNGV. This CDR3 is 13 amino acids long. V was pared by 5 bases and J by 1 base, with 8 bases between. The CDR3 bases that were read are TGTGCCAGCAGCCTGGGGGGTAACTATGGC. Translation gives CASSLGGNYG. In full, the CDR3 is CASSLGGNYGYTF.

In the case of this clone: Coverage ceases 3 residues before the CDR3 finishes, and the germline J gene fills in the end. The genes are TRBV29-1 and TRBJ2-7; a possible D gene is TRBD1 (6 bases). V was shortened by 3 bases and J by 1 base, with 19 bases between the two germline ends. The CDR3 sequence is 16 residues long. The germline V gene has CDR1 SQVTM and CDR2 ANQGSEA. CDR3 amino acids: CSVDATGGRISYEQYF. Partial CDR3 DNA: TGCAGCGTTGACGCGACAGGTGGGCGAATATCCTACGAG.